Detailed here is one T cell receptor beta chain. No antigen is known for it. This entry is derived from a study of OX40 agonist ivuxolimab in advanced cancers. The germline CDR1 and CDR2 sequences are SGHRS and YFSETQ. The V end lost 4 bases, the J end lost 2 bases, and 9 bases lay between the germline ends. The CDR3 contains 13 residues. Sequencing was performed with immunoSEQ multiplex PCR; in TCRdb, only in-frame clones are kept and a portion is missing. This repertoire shows 85,000 to 90,000 clones, 75% to 90% found once; its top ten account for around 0.21%. Points from the study as a whole: CD4+ and CD8+ blood T cells expanded clonally by week 6 at 0.1 to 3.0 mg/kg. Still undetermined is the antigen specificity of the expanded peripheral T cells. Averaged across samples, CD8+ T cells carried more expanded clones than CD4+ did.

The source was CD4+ or CD8+ T cells sorted from blood, collected in a trial of the OX40 agonist ivuxolimab. The chain carries TRBV5-1 and TRBJ2-5, with a possible D match to TRBD2 (6 bases). The sequence was collected from an adult with an advanced solid tumor such as melanoma, head and neck, liver or kidney cancer. The CDR3 nucleotides read TGCGCCAGCAGCCCCGGGGGACAAGAGACCCAGTACTTC. It codes for CASSPGGQETQYF.